This T cell receptor beta chain was retrieved from a study of a mutant IDH1 vaccine in newly diagnosed glioma. Points on this clone: The antigen is undetermined.

Time point given: week 47, end of study. With topical imiquimod, each dose of the vaccine consisted of 300 ug of mutant IDH1 20-mer peptide. Germline V gene lookup returns CDR1 MNHEY and CDR2 SVGAGI. The CDR3 is 14 amino acids. V was clipped by 0 bases and J by 8 bases; unmatched bases: 3. Clones were sequenced by immunoSEQ multiplex PCR, and TCRdb holds only the in-frame ones, with some missing. Seen here are 30,000 to 35,000 clones, 87% observed once, and the top ten hold 12%. The TCR was taken from a woman aged 25 to 39 with glioma. This sequence joins TRBV6-5 and TRBJ1-5, with TRBD1 matching 8 bases. This material consisted of PBMCs, taken from a glioma patient whose treatment included an IDH1 peptide vaccine. The CDR3 protein is CASSYSQGEKPQHF. The CDR3 DNA reads as TGTGCCAGCAGTTACTCACAGGGGGAGAAGCCCCAGCATTTT.